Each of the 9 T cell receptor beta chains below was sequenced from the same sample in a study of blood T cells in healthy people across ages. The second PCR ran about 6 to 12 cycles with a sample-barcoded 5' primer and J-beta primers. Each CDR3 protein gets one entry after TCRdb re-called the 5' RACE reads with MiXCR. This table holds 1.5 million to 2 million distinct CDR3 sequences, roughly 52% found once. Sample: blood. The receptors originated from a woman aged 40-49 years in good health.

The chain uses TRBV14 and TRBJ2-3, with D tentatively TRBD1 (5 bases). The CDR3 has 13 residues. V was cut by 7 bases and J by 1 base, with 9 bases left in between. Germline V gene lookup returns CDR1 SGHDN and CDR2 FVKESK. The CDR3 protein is CASNLQGTDTQYF. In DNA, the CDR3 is TGTGCCAGCAATTTACAGGGCACAGATACGCAGTATTTT.

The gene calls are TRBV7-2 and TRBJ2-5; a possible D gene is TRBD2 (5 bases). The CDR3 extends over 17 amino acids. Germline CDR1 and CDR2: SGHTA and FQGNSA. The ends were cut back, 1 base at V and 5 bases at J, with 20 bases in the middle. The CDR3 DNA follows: TGTGCCAGCAGCTTAGGAGGGTCCGCGGAACGGAGGGAGACCCAGTACTTC. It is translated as CASSLGGSAERRETQYF.

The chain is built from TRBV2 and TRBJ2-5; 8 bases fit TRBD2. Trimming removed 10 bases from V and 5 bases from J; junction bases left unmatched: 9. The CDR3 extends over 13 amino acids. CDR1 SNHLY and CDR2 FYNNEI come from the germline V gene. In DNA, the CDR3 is TGTGCCACAGAGACTAGCGTGTGGGAGACCCAGTACTTC. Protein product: CATETSVWETQYF.

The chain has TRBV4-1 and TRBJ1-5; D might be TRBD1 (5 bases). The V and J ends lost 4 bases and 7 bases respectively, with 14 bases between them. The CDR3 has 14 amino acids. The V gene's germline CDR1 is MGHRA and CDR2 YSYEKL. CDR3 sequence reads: CASSPGRGVQPQHF. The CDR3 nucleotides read TGCGCCAGCAGCCCTGGACGGGGGGTCCAGCCCCAGCATTTT.

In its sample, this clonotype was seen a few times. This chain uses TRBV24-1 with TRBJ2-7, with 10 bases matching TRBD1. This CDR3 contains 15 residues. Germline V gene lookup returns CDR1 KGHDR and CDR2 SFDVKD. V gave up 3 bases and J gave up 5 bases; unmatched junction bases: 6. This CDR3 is CATSDRTGGSNEQYF. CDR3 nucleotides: TGTGCCACCAGTGATCGGACAGGGGGAAGCAACGAGCAGTACTTC.

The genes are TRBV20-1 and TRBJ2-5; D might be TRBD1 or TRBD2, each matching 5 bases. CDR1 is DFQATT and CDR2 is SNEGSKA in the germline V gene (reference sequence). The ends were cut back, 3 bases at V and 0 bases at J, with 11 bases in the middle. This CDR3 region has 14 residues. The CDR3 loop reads CSASSEGYQETQYF. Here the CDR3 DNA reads TGCAGTGCTAGTAGTGAGGGGTACCAAGAGACCCAGTACTTC.

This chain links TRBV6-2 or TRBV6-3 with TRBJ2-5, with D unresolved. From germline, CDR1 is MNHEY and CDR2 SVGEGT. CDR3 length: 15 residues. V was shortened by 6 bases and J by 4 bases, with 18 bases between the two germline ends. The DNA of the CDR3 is TGTGCCAGCAGACCCCAGCTCCAAGTCCGAGAGACCCAGTACTTC. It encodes CASRPQLQVRETQYF.

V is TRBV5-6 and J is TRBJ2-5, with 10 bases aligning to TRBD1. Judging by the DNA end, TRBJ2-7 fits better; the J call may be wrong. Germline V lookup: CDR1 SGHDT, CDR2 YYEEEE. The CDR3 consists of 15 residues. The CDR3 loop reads CASSFRDRGLYEQYF. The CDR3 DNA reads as TGTGCCAGCAGCTTCCGGGACAGGGGTTTGTACGAGCAGTACTTC.

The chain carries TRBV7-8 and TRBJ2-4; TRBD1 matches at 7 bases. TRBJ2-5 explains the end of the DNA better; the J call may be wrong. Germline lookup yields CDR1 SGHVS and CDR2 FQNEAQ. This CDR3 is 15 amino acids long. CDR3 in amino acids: CASSLADRSQETQYF. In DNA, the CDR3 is TGTGCCAGCAGCTTAGCGGACAGGTCGCAAGAGACCCAGTACTTC.